The T cell receptor beta chain under discussion was sequenced for a study of OX40 agonist ivuxolimab in advanced cancers. Study as a whole: From roughly 20 to 85 years was the age range, with a mean of around 60 years, and around 84% were male.

The sample holds one count of this clone. Produced via immunoSEQ multiplex PCR; TCRdb's table is partial and in-frame only. The sample lists 20,000 to 30,000 clones, more than 80% occurring once. V shed 6 bases and J 2 bases; nucleotides not matched to a gene: 2. Germline V lookup: CDR1 LNHDA, CDR2 SQIVND (reference sequence). CDR3 length: 15 residues. The receptor's source is an adult with an advanced solid tumor such as melanoma, head and neck, liver or kidney cancer. The V call is TRBV19, the J call TRBJ2-2; TRBD2 matches 11 bases. Material: CD4+ or CD8+ T cells sorted from blood, obtained in a trial of the OX40 agonist ivuxolimab. CDR3 sequence (DNA): TGTGCCAGTAGGACTAGCGGGGTAAACACCGGGGAGCTGTTTTTT. It translates to CASRTSGVNTGELFF. The full variable domain, in which reference TRBV19 and TRBJ2-2 provide the parts outside the CDR3, is DGGITQSPKYLFRKEGQNVTLSCEQNLNHDAMYWYRQDPGQGLRLIYYSQIVNDFQKGDIAEGYSVSREKKESFPLTVTSAQKNPTAFYLCASRTSGVNTGELFFGEGSRLTVL.